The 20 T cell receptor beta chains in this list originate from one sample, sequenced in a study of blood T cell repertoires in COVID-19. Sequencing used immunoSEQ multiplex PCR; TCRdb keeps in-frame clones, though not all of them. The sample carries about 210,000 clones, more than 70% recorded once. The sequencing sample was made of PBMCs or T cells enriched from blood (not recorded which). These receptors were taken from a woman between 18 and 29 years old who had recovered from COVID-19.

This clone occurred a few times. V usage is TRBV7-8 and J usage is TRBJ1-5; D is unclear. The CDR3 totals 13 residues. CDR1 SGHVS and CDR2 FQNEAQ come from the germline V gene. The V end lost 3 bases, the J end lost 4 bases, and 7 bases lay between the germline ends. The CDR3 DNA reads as TGTGCCAGCAGCTTCTCCACAAATCAGCCCCAGCATTTT. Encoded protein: CASSFSTNQPQHF.

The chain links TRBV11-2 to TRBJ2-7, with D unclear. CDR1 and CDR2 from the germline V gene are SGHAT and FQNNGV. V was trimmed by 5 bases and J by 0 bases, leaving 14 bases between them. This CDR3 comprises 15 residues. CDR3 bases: TGTGCCAGCAGCCCCCCCGGCGGTTTCTCCTACGAGCAGTACTTC. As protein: CASSPPGGFSYEQYF.

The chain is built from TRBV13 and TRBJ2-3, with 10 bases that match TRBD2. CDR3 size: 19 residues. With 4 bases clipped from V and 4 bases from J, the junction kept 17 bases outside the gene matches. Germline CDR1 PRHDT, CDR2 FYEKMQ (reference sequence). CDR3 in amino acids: CASSSSGGATQADADTQYF. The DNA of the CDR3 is TGTGCCAGCAGCTCGAGCGGGGGGGCTACCCAGGCCGACGCAGATACGCAGTATTTT.

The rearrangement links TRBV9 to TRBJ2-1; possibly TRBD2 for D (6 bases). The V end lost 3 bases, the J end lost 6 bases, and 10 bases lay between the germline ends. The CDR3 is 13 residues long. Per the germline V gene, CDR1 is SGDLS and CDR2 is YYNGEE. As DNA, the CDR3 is TGTGCCAGCAGCGCGGGACTCCTCAATGAGCAGTTCTTC. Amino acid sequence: CASSAGLLNEQFF.

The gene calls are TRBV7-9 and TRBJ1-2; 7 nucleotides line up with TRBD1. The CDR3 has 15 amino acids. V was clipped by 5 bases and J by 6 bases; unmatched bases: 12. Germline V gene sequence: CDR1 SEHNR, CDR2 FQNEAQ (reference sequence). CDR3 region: CASSPPQQGWNGYTF. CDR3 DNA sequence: TGTGCCAGCAGCCCCCCTCAACAGGGGTGGAATGGCTACACCTTC.

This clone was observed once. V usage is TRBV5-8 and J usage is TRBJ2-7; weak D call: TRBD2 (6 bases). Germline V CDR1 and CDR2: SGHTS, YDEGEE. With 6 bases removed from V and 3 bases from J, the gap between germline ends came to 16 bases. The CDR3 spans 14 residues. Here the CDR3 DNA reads TGTGCCAGCAACCGAGGGAGGAGTAGCTACGAGCAGTACTTC. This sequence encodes CASNRGRSSYEQYF.

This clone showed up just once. The CDR3 loop reads CASTSPGGFHEQYF. The CDR3 coding sequence is TGTGCCAGCACATCCCCAGGGGGCTTCCACGAGCAGTACTTC. The V call is TRBV6-5, the J call TRBJ2-7, with 8 bases that match TRBD1. The germline V gene has CDR1 MNHEY and CDR2 SVGAGI. After removal of 7 bases from V and 5 bases from J, the junction contained 10 bases not matched to a gene. The length of the CDR3 is 14 residues.

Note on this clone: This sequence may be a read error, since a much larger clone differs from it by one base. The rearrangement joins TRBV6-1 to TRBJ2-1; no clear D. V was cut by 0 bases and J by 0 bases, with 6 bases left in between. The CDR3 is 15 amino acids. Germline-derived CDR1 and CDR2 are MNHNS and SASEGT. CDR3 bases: TGTGCCAGCAGTGAAGCGCCTAGCTCCTACAATGAGCAGTTCTTC. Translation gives CASSEAPSSYNEQFF.

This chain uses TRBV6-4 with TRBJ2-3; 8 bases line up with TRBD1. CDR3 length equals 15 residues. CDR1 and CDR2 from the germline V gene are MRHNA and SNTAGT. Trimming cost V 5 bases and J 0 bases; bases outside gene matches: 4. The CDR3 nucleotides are TGTGCCAGCAGTCCCCAGGGGGCTAGCACAGATACGCAGTATTTT. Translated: CASSPQGASTDTQYF.

The CDR3 region is CASSDIQGKLFF. The CDR3 nucleotides read TGTGCCAGCAGTGACATACAAGGAAAACTGTTTTTT. The chain is built from TRBV12-3 or TRBV12-4 and TRBJ1-4; no clear D gene. The ends were cut back, 5 bases at V and 10 bases at J, with 11 bases in the middle. The CDR3 totals 12 residues.

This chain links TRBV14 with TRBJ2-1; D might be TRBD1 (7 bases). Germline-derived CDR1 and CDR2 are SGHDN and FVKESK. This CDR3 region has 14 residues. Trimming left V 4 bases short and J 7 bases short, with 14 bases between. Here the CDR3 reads CASSPRGVDNEQFF. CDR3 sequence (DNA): TGTGCCAGCAGCCCCAGGGGGGTTGATAATGAGCAGTTCTTC.

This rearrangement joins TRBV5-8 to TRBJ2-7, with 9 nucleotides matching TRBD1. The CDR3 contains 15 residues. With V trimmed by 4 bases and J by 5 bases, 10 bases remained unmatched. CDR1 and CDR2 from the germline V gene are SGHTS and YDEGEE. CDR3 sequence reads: CASSPRTGARHEQYF. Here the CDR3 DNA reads TGTGCCAGCAGCCCCCGGACAGGGGCTCGCCACGAGCAGTACTTC.

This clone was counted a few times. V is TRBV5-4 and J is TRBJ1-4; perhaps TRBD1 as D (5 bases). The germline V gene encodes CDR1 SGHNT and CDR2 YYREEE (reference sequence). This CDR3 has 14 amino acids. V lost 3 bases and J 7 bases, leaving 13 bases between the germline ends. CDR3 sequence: CASSSRGGAEKLFF. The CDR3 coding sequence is TGTGCCAGCAGCTCTCGGGGAGGGGCTGAAAAACTGTTTTTT.

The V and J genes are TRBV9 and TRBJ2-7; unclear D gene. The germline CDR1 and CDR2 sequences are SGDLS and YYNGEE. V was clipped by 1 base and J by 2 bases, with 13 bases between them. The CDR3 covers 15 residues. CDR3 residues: CASSVPNSETYEQYF. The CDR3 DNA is TGTGCCAGCAGCGTACCTAACAGTGAAACCTACGAGCAGTACTTC.

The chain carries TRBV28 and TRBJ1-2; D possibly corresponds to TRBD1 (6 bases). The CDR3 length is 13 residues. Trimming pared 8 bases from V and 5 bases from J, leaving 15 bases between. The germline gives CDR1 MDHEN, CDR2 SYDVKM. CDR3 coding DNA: TGTGCCAGCCGGGACACCCTCCAGTATGGCTACACCTTC. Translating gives CASRDTLQYGYTF.

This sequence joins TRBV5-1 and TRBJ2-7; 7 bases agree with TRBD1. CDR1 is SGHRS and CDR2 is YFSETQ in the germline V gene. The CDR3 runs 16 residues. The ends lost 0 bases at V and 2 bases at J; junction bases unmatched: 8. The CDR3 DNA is TGCGCCAGCAGCTTGGGGGGTTTGACAGGGACCTACGAGCAGTACTTC. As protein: CASSLGGLTGTYEQYF. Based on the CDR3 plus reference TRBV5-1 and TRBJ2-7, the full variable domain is KAGVTQTPRYLIKTRGQQVTLSCSPISGHRSVSWYQQTPGQGLQFLFEYFSETQRNKGNFPGRFSGRQFSNSRSEMNVSTLELGDSALYLCASSLGGLTGTYEQYFGPGTRLTVT.

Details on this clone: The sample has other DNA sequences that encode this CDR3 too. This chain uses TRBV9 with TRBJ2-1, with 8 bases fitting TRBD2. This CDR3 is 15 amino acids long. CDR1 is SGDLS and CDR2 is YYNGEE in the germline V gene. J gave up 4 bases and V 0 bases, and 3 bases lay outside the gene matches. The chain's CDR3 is CASSVGGGGYNEQFF. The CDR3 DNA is TGTGCCAGCAGCGTAGGTGGCGGGGGGTACAATGAGCAGTTCTTC.

As DNA, the CDR3 is TGCGCCAGCAGCCATCCTACAGGGCTAGATGGCTACACCTTC. Translated: CASSHPTGLDGYTF. The chain has TRBV4-1 and TRBJ1-2, with D possibly being TRBD1 (6 bases). In germline, CDR1 is MGHRA, CDR2 YSYEKL. Trimming pared 3 bases from V and 6 bases from J, leaving 14 bases between. The CDR3 contains 14 residues.

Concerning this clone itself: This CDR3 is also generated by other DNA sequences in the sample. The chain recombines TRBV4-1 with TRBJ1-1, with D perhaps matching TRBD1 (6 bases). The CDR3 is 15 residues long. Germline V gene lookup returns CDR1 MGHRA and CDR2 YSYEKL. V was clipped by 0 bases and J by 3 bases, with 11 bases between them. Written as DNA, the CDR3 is TGCGCCAGCAGCCAAGAAGGGGGGGGTCACACTGAAGCTTTCTTT. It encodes CASSQEGGGHTEAFF.

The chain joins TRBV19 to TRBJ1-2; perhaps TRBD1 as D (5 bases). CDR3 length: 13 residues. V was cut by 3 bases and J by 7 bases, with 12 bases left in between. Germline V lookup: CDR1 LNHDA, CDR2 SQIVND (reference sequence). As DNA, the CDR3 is TGTGCCAGTAGTATCTCCAGGGAGGGTGGCTACACCTTC. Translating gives CASSISREGGYTF.